Below are 27 T cell receptor beta chains sequenced from a single sample in a study of blood T cells in healthy people across ages. A second PCR of about 7 to 12 cycles used a sample-barcoded 5' primer and a J-beta primer mix. TCRdb reprocessed the 5' RACE reads with MiXCR, giving one entry per CDR3 protein. The data show 550,000 to 700,000 distinct CDR3 sequences, with roughly 29% seen just once and around a sixth held by the top ten. Sequences were obtained from blood. The receptors stem from a woman in her seventies in good health.

This rearrangement joins TRBV2 to TRBJ2-1, with D possibly being TRBD2 (5 bases). The V end lost 1 base, the J end lost 3 bases, and 10 bases lay between the germline ends. The CDR3 is made up of 15 amino acids. Germline CDR1 is SNHLY and CDR2 is FYNNEI. The CDR3 region is CASSEGGRRYNEQFF. For the CDR3, the DNA is TGTGCCAGCAGTGAAGGAGGGAGACGCTACAATGAGCAGTTCTTC.

This clonotype was recorded many times. This rearrangement joins TRBV18 to TRBJ2-5; D remains unclear. CDR3 length equals 13 residues. The V gene lost 1 base and the J gene lost 1 base, with 4 bases spanning the gap. Per the germline V gene, CDR1 is KGHSH and CDR2 is LQKENI. The CDR3 loop reads CASSPQAQETQYF. CDR3 DNA sequence: TGTGCCAGCTCACCACAGGCCCAAGAGACCCAGTACTTC.

There are a few counts of this clonotype. The chain links TRBV5-1 to TRBJ2-3, with 7 bases aligning to TRBD1. Trimming at V came to 4 bases and at J to 5 bases, leaving 7 bases not matched to a gene. In germline, CDR1 is SGHRS, CDR2 YFSETQ. The CDR3 has 14 residues. The CDR3 sequence is CASSHRQGQDTQYF. For the CDR3, the DNA is TGCGCCAGCAGCCACAGACAGGGACAAGATACGCAGTATTTT. Full variable domain (missing parts from reference TRBV5-1 and TRBJ2-3): KAGVTQTPRYLIKTRGQQVTLSCSPISGHRSVSWYQQTPGQGLQFLFEYFSETQRNKGNFPGRFSGRQFSNSRSEMNVSTLELGDSALYLCASSHRQGQDTQYFGPGTRLTVL.

About this clonotype itself: At one of its ends the junction is not consistent with the germline gene, which may arise from a read error. The chain carries TRBV4-3 and TRBJ1-2; D unclear. This CDR3 has 15 amino acids. The germline CDR1 and CDR2 sequences are LGHNA and YSLEER. CDR3 amino acids: CASSQDRSPKYGYTF. DNA of the CDR3: TGCGCCAGCAGCCAAGATCGGAGTCCTAAGTATGGCTACACCTTC.

The chain's CDR3 is CAGDRGYEQYF. DNA for the CDR3: TGTGCCGGGGACAGGGGCTACGAGCAGTACTTC. The chain links TRBV3-2 to TRBJ2-7; TRBD1, the D gene given by the table, was not confirmed from the DNA. TRBV3-2 is marked as a pseudogene. There are 11 residues in the CDR3.

There are many counts of this clonotype. The rearrangement uses TRBV20-1 and TRBJ2-5; D is unresolved. The CDR3 has 12 residues. Between the trimmed V and J ends, which lost 7 bases and 0 bases, there was a span of 9 bases. Germline assignment: CDR1 DFQATT and CDR2 SNEGSKA (reference sequence). CDR3 residues: CSVTLYQETQYF. The DNA of the CDR3 is TGCAGTGTAACACTGTACCAAGAGACCCAGTACTTC.

With regard to this clonotype: A much larger clone differs by one base, so this may be a read error. The rearrangement joins TRBV6-5 to TRBJ2-3, with D perhaps matching TRBD1 or TRBD2 (5 bases each). This CDR3 is built from 11 residues. Germline lookup yields CDR1 MNHEY and CDR2 SVGAGI. The CDR3 spells CTSGHTDTQYF. CDR3 in DNA: TGTACCAGCGGACACACAGATACGCAGTATTTT.

The chain is built from TRBV9 and TRBJ1-1; TRBD1 might be the D (6 bases). The CDR3 has 16 amino acids. Germline assignment: CDR1 SGDLS and CDR2 YYNGEE. Trimming removed 5 bases from V and 6 bases from J, with 23 bases in between. The CDR3 loop reads CASSRRGDTQGAEAFF. CDR3 in DNA: TGTGCCAGCAGTCGGAGAGGGGACACACAAGGCGCTGAAGCTTTCTTT.

The CDR3 DNA reads TGCAGTGCTTATCACGGGGGGGCCACAGATACGCAGTATTTT. Protein: CSAYHGGATDTQYF. This sequence joins TRBV20-1 and TRBJ2-3, with 8 positions matching TRBD2. Losses at the gene ends were 5 bases for V and 2 bases for J; bases not matched to a gene: 6. Per the germline V gene, CDR1 is DFQATT and CDR2 is SNEGSKA (reference sequence). The CDR3 extends over 14 amino acids.

This clonotype was picked up a small number of times. The J gene is TRBJ2-3, the V gene TRBV6-6, with D possibly TRBD2 on 6 matching bases. CDR1 is MNHNY, CDR2 SVGAGI, per germline (reference sequence). This CDR3 comprises 12 residues. Trimming took off 8 bases at V and 6 bases at J, with 12 bases between the two ends. The CDR3 loop is CASSGGPDTQYF. The CDR3 nucleotides read TGTGCCAGCTCCGGGGGACCTGATACGCAGTATTTT.

The genes are TRBV21-1 and TRBJ2-1; the table's D call TRBD1 went unverified against the DNA. TRBV21-1 is listed as a pseudogene. The CDR3 contains 11 residues. CDR3 in DNA: TGTGCCAAACCTTCAGGGGTTGGGCAGTTCTTC. Translating gives CAKPSGVGQFF.

Ten or more counts support this clonotype. V usage is TRBV5-1 and J usage is TRBJ2-5, with 11 positions matching TRBD2. The junction had 3 bases not matched to a gene; V was cut back by 4 bases and J by 4 bases. Germline assignment: CDR1 SGHRS and CDR2 YFSETQ. This CDR3 comprises 14 residues. The CDR3 region is CASSSSGGAETQYF. The CDR3 DNA reads TGCGCCAGCAGCAGTAGCGGGGGGGCAGAGACCCAGTACTTC.

The rearrangement joins TRBV20-1 to TRBJ2-7; D is undetermined. The CDR3 is 12 amino acids. V lost 4 bases and J 5 bases, leaving 12 bases between the germline ends. Germline V gives CDR1 DFQATT, CDR2 SNEGSKA (reference sequence). The CDR3: CSAKIAWDEQYF. The CDR3 nucleotides are TGCAGTGCTAAGATTGCCTGGGACGAGCAGTACTTC.

This chain joins TRBV5-1 and TRBJ2-5, with TRBD1 matching 12 bases. This CDR3 is built from 16 residues. The germline gives CDR1 SGHRS, CDR2 YFSETQ. J lost 5 bases, V lost 1 base, and 6 bases had no gene match. DNA of the CDR3: TGCGCCAGCAGCTTGAGGAGGGACAGGGGGCATGAGACCCAGTACTTC. Amino acid sequence: CASSLRRDRGHETQYF.

The chain carries TRBV7-9 and TRBJ1-1; maybe TRBD1 (6 bases). This CDR3 comprises 15 residues. CDR1 SEHNR and CDR2 FQNEAQ come from the germline V gene (reference sequence). V lost 0 bases to trimming and J lost 10 bases, with 18 bases between them. The DNA of the CDR3 is TGTGCCAGCAGCTTAGCGTCCGGGTCGCAGGGGCCAGCTTTCTTT. It yields the protein CASSLASGSQGPAFF.

The chain combines TRBV5-1 with TRBJ2-5, with 10 bases lining up with TRBD2. The DNA matches TRBJ2-7 better at its end, which makes the J call doubtful. Looked up from germline, CDR1 is SGHRS and CDR2 is YFSETQ. This CDR3 region has 17 residues. CDR3 residues: CASSSYIAGGLLYEQYF. CDR3 DNA sequence: TGCGCCAGCAGCTCCTACATAGCGGGGGGCCTCCTCTACGAGCAGTACTTC.

This clonotype was seen only a few times. No conserved phenylalanine or tryptophan ends this CDR3, so it is likely a read error. The chain recombines TRBV6-5 with TRBJ2-1; no reliable D call. Trimming stripped 2 bases from V and 4 bases from J, with 6 bases between. The CDR3 length is 13 residues. Germline CDR1 MNHEY, CDR2 SVGAGI. The CDR3 is CASSYNLYNEQFL. In DNA form, the CDR3 reads TGTGCCAGCAGTTACAACCTTTACAATGAGCAGTTCCTC.

This rearrangement joins TRBV7-3 to TRBJ2-1, with D unresolved. This CDR3 contains 16 residues. Per the germline V gene, CDR1 is SGHTA and CDR2 is FQGTGA. Trimming removed 2 bases from V and 4 bases from J, with 15 bases in between. CDR3 in DNA: TGTGCCAGCAGCTTAGCCCACCTTGAAGGGTACAATGAGCAGTTCTTC. Translated: CASSLAHLEGYNEQFF.

This clonotype was detected once. V gene TRBV27 combines with J gene TRBJ2-1; D remains ambiguous. CDR1 and CDR2 from the germline V gene are MNHEY and SMNVEV (reference sequence). CDR3 length: 13 amino acids. Trimming stripped 3 bases from V and 9 bases from J, with 12 bases between. The CDR3 here is CASSFGVLREQFF. The CDR3 bases are TGTGCCAGCAGTTTCGGCGTACTCCGTGAGCAGTTCTTC.

This chain links TRBV4-3 with TRBJ2-1, with D tentatively TRBD2 (5 bases). The CDR3 has 13 residues. Germline loops: CDR1 LGHNA, CDR2 YSLEER. V was shortened by 3 bases and J by 9 bases, with 12 bases between the two germline ends. The CDR3 nucleotides read TGCGCCAGCAGCCATGGGAGAGAGTCTGAGCAGTTCTTC. Protein: CASSHGRESEQFF.

The CDR3 DNA is TGTGCCAGCAGCCGGGACAGGGCGGCTGAAGCTTTCTTT. Translating gives CASSRDRAAEAFF. The chain is built from TRBV4-2 and TRBJ1-1; 9 bases align to TRBD1. J was trimmed by 6 bases and V by 4 bases; bases with no gene match: 3. CDR3 size: 13 residues. Looked up from germline, CDR1 is LGHNA and CDR2 is YNFKEQ.

This clonotype was found a few times. The chain couples TRBV6-2 or TRBV6-3 to TRBJ1-5; a weak D match, TRBD1 (6 bases). The CDR3 length is 14 residues. Germline loops: CDR1 MNHEY, CDR2 SVGEGT. The V end lost 2 bases, the J end lost 5 bases, and 10 bases lay between the germline ends. CDR3 nucleotide sequence: TGTGCCAGCAGTTACGGGGACACCTATCAGCCCCAGCATTTT. Its protein is CASSYGDTYQPQHF.

The V gene is TRBV11-1, the J gene TRBJ1-1; a possible D gene is TRBD1 (5 bases). The germline V gene has CDR1 SGHAT and CDR2 FQDESV (reference sequence). The germline V and J ends were trimmed by 1 base and 6 bases, with 12 bases remaining between them. The CDR3 runs to 14 residues. The CDR3 is CASSLVSTAPEAFF. The CDR3, as DNA: TGTGCCAGCAGCTTAGTTTCGACAGCCCCTGAAGCTTTCTTT.

The rearrangement links TRBV11-2 to TRBJ2-5, with D unclear. The length of the CDR3 is 13 residues. CDR1 is SGHAT, CDR2 FQNNGV, per germline. The V end was cut by 1 base, the J end by 5 bases, with 8 bases between. CDR3 sequence (DNA): TGTGCCAGCAGCTTAGCAGAGGTGGAGACCCAGTACTTC. Translating it yields CASSLAEVETQYF.

This chain connects TRBV5-1 to TRBJ2-5; D unresolved. V gave up 0 bases and J gave up 0 bases, with 6 bases separating them. Germline V CDR1 and CDR2: SGHRS, YFSETQ. The CDR3 contains 14 residues. The CDR3 loop reads CASSLETYQETQYF. The CDR3 nucleotides are TGCGCCAGCAGCTTGGAGACGTACCAAGAGACCCAGTACTTC. The entire variable domain, with the rest obtained from reference TRBV5-1 and TRBJ2-5, is as follows: KAGVTQTPRYLIKTRGQQVTLSCSPISGHRSVSWYQQTPGQGLQFLFEYFSETQRNKGNFPGRFSGRQFSNSRSEMNVSTLELGDSALYLCASSLETYQETQYFGPGTRLLVL.

This clonotype was seen ten or more times. J is TRBJ2-2 and V is TRBV11-1; TRBD2 matches 11 bases. V was pared by 5 bases and J by 6 bases, with 8 bases of the junction left unmatched. Germline CDR1 reads SGHAT; CDR2 reads FQDESV (reference sequence). The CDR3 runs 16 residues. The CDR3 protein is CASSRVAGGIAGELFF. CDR3 coding DNA: TGTGCCAGCAGCCGAGTAGCGGGGGGGATCGCCGGGGAGCTGTTTTTT.

This sequence joins TRBV4-2 and TRBJ2-5, with 7 bases matching TRBD1. The germline V gene has CDR1 LGHNA and CDR2 YNFKEQ. V lost 2 bases, J lost 1 base, and 16 bases stayed unmatched. The CDR3 runs 19 residues. The CDR3 nucleotides read TGTGCCAGCAGCCAACGAATAACAGGGGATGGAATCGGCCAAGAGACCCAGTACTTC. It encodes CASSQRITGDGIGQETQYF.